The present TCR beta chain was sequenced within a study of blood T cell repertoires in COVID-19. Study context: The origin of the acute and convalescent COVID-19 samples was the United States, Italy and Spain. T cells, B-cell-depleted T cells, or PBMCs supplied cDNA or gDNA.

Original methodology: Amplifying reference gene primers gave estimates of nucleated cell counts. The method was immunoSEQ multiplex PCR; TCRdb's version includes in-frame clones alone and lacks a portion of them. V and J calls and clone size are copied from that table; D and trimming were computed from the DNA. The sample contains under 350,000 clones, about 89% of which appear only once. The source of this sequence is a man aged 40-49 years with acute or convalescent COVID-19. Sample: peripheral blood.

The CDR3 DNA reads as TGTGCCAGCAGTGAACAGGGACAGGGTCAGGAGACCCAGTACTTC. This translates into CASSEQGQGQETQYF. The rearrangement joins TRBV2 to TRBJ2-5; TRBD1 matches at 9 bases. V shed 2 bases and J 5 bases; nucleotides not matched to a gene: 6. CDR3 length equals 15 residues. Germline lookup yields CDR1 SNHLY and CDR2 FYNNEI.